The rows below give T cell receptor beta chains drawn from one sample of a study of blood T cells in healthy people across ages. TCRdb redid the calling of the 5' RACE reads with MiXCR, one entry per CDR3 protein. The table includes around 800,000 distinct CDR3 sequences, about a quarter detected once. The same sample was also studied in work on T cells of mothers and their children.

Sequencing was done on a sample of blood. Source of these receptors: a boy between 5 and 17 years old in good health. Both conserved end residues are part of each CDR3. The D gene is left open where the match is weak. Expanded clones get a size class; other rows say once, few or many, or leave the size out.

size	D	V	J	DNA	CDR3
.	TRBD1	TRBV6-2/TRBV6-3	TRBJ2-1	TGTGCCAGCAGTTACTCGAGAGACAGGGGGGTAAATGAGCAGTTCTTC	CASSYSRDRGVNEQFF
.	.	TRBV12-3/TRBV12-4	TRBJ2-5	TGTGCCAGCAGTCCTGCCTCACTTGGGCGCGAGACCCAGTACTTC	CASSPASLGRETQYF
.	.	TRBV29-1	TRBJ2-1	TGCAGCGTTGTCGGAGTGAGCTCCTACAATGAGCAGTTCTTC	CSVVGVSSYNEQFF
.	.	TRBV30	TRBJ2-2	TGTGCCTTAGACAGAGGCACCGGGGAGCTGTTTTTT	CALDRGTGELFF
few	.	TRBV29-1	TRBJ1-5	TGCAGCGTTGCTAGCCCTAAAGGGGTACAGCCCCAGCATTTT	CSVASPKGVQPQHF
.	.	TRBV10-3	TRBJ2-1	TGTGCCATCAGTGAGGGTGAGAGGGGGAGGTACAATGAGCAGTTCTTC	CAISEGERGRYNEQFF
.	.	TRBV14	TRBJ1-2	TGTGCCAGCAGCCAAGACGGAGGCTGGCGCGGCTACACCTTC	CASSQDGGWRGYTF
.	.	TRBV11-1	TRBJ2-5	TGTGCCAGCAGCCCTCGGAGCGTAGGAGAGACCCAGTACTTC	CASSPRSVGETQYF
many	.	TRBV25-1	TRBJ2-7	TGTGCCAGCAGTGAACCCCACCTTTACGAGCAGTACTTC	CASSEPHLYEQYF
many	.	TRBV20-1	TRBJ2-3	TGCAGTGCTAGATTTACCCGGACCTCGATAAGCACAGATACGCAGTATTTT	CSARFTRTSISTDTQYF
.	TRBD2	TRBV3-1	TRBJ2-1	TGTGCCAGCAGCCAAGACGGCGGGGGGGCCCTCCGGGAGCAGTTCTTC	CASSQDGGGALREQFF
.	.	TRBV20-1	TRBJ2-5	TGCAGTGCTAGCCGGAGAAACATCCCCCAAGAGACCCAGTACTTC	CSASRRNIPQETQYF
.	TRBD1	TRBV5-1	TRBJ1-6	TGCGCCAGCAGCGCCGACAGGGGTGCCCTTATTTCACCCCTCCACTTT	CASSADRGALISPLHF
.	TRBD1	TRBV29-1	TRBJ1-1	TGCAGCGTGACAGGGGTCCTAAACACTGAGGCTTTCTTT	CSVTGVLNTEAFF
few	.	TRBV3-1	TRBJ2-7	TGTGCCAGCAGCCAAGAAGTATTCTACGAGCAGTACTTC	CASSQEVFYEQYF
.	.	TRBV15	TRBJ1-2	TGTGCCACCAGCAGAGATCGGCGTGTTAACTATGGCTACACCTTC	CATSRDRRVNYGYTF
.	.	TRBV7-3	TRBJ2-1	TGTGCCAGCAGCCCTACCGTAGGAAGTTTCACTGAGCAGTTCTTC	CASSPTVGSFTEQFF
.	TRBD1	TRBV20-1	TRBJ1-2	TGCAGTGCTAGGAAACAGGGGACAGCCTATGGCTACACCTTC	CSARKQGTAYGYTF
few	TRBD1	TRBV20-1	TRBJ2-5	TGCAGTGCTAGGGGACAGCGGCAAGAGACCCAGTACTTC	CSARGQRQETQYF
few	TRBD1	TRBV19	TRBJ2-1	TGTGCCAGTAGTAGGGCGGGACAGGGGTACAATGAGCAGTTCTTC	CASSRAGQGYNEQFF
once	.	TRBV5-1	TRBJ1-2	TGCGCCAGCAGCTTGGAAGGGGACCTCTACTTC	CASSLEGDLYF
.	TRBD1	TRBV20-1	TRBJ2-7	TGCAGTGCTAGAGTACCGGGACAGGGAAGGGGCGAGCAGTACTTC	CSARVPGQGRGEQYF
few	TRBD2	TRBV9	TRBJ2-3	TGCGCCAGCAGAAGACTAGCGGGGACCACAGATACGCAGTATTTT	CASRRLAGTTDTQYF
few	.	TRBV7-6	TRBJ2-2	TGTGCCAGCAGCCTTACAAAGTTTGAGCTGTTTTTT	CASSLTKFELFF
.	TRBD2	TRBV18	TRBJ2-7	TGTGCCAGCTCACCACAGGTTCTAGCGGGCTACTCCTACAAGCAGTACTTC	CASSPQVLAGYSYKQYF
few	.	TRBV7-9	TRBJ2-7	TGTGCCGGCAGCCCGCGGACACCGCGCCACGAGCAGTACTTC	CAGSPRTPRHEQYF
few	.	TRBV6-6	TRBJ1-2	TGTGCCAGCAGCTCCCGGACGGATAACTATGGCTACACCTTC	CASSSRTDNYGYTF
.	.	TRBV7-3	TRBJ2-2	TGTGCCAGCAGCTTAATACGGGCTAGCCGGTCCGGGGAGCTGTTTTTT	CASSLIRASRSGELFF
few	TRBD1	TRBV7-2	TRBJ2-7	TGTGCCAGCAGCCTCCGACAGGGGAGGAACCACGAGCAGTACTTC	CASSLRQGRNHEQYF
.	TRBD1	TRBV20-1	TRBJ2-1	TGCAGTGCTGGTGATGCAGGGGGCTGGTACAATGAGCAGTTCTTC	CSAGDAGGWYNEQFF
few	.	TRBV12-5	TRBJ2-7	TGTGCTAGTGGTCCTGAGGGGGGTTCCTACGAGCAGTACTTC	CASGPEGGSYEQYF
.	.	TRBV6-1	TRBJ1-6	TGTGCCAGCGGTGAGACAGGATCACCCCTCCACTTT	CASGETGSPLHF
.	.	TRBV6-5	TRBJ2-3	TGTGCCAGCAGTTACCCCGGGGCAGATACGCAGTATTTT	CASSYPGADTQYF
few	TRBD2	TRBV5-1	TRBJ2-5	TGCGCCAGCAGCTTGACCAGCGGGGACCAAGAGACCCAGTACTTC	CASSLTSGDQETQYF
few	.	TRBV3-1	TRBJ2-7	TGTGCCAGCAGCCAAGATAGCGTCAGGAGTTACGAGCAGTACTTC	CASSQDSVRSYEQYF
.	.	TRBV7-2	TRBJ2-1	TGTGCCAGCAGCTTGCAGTTTTCAACCTCCTACAATGAGCAGTTCTTC	CASSLQFSTSYNEQFF